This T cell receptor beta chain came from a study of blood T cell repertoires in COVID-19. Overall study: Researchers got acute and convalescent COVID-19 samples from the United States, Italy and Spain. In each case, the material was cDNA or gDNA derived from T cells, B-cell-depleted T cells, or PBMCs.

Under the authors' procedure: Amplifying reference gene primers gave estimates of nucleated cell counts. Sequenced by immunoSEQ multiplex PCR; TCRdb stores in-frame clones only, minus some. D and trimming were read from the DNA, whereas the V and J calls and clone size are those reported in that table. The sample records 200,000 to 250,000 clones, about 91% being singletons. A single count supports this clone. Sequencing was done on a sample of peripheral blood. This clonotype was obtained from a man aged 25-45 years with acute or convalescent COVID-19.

CDR3 DNA: TGTGCCAGCACCATTTCCAGGGTTAGCAATCAGCCCCAGCATTTT. This codes for CASTISRVSNQPQHF. The rearrangement joins TRBV28 to TRBJ1-5, with D maybe TRBD1 (5 bases). V was trimmed by 7 bases and J by 0 bases, leaving 13 bases between them. The CDR3 length is 15 residues. Germline V lookup: CDR1 MDHEN, CDR2 SYDVKM.